Reported below is one T cell receptor beta chain. Its specificity is unknown. Germline values: CDR1 MNHEY, CDR2 SMNVEV (reference sequence). Trimming at V came to 4 bases and at J to 4 bases, leaving 9 bases not matched to a gene. This CDR3 is built from 15 residues. These data are taken from a study of PD-1 blockade in classical Hodgkin lymphoma. Whole-study results and caveats: Causes of the repertoire differences remain undefined, possibly disease activity or prior therapy. Newly diagnosed patients reportedly trailed healthy donors in baseline TCR diversity. It was CD4+ TCR diversity, not CD8+, that rose significantly by C4D1. Baseline diversity in complete responders resembled that of newly diagnosed patients.

The sample's time point: cycle 4 day 1 (C4D1), after 6 weeks of nivolumab. Each patient experienced a relapse that followed autologous stem cell transplantation, and brentuximab vedotin exposure varied. From thawed PBMCs, magnetic negative selection was used to isolate the CD8+ T cells. Repertoires were generated with immunoSEQ multiplex PCR, while TCRdb's copy carries only in-frame clones and drops some. The sample yields 9,500 to 12,000 clones, about 85% seen once. Sequencing used CD8+ T cells from blood, obtained before the fourth cycle of nivolumab. This clonotype was obtained from a human donor with classical Hodgkin lymphoma. The donor label of this sample is uncertain. The J gene is TRBJ2-7, the V gene TRBV27; 8 bases line up with TRBD2. CDR3 sequence: CASSYTSGWGYEQYF. CDR3 DNA: TGTGCCAGCAGTTATACTAGCGGTTGGGGGTACGAGCAGTACTTC.